The 19 T cell receptor beta chains below all came from one sample that was sequenced in a study of T cell changes during pregnancy in multiple sclerosis. Assay: immunoSEQ multiplex PCR; the TCRdb copy retains only in-frame clones and omits some. Of almost 50,000 clones in the sample, approximately 93% were seen once. Sequencing was performed on CD4+ T cells from peripheral blood mononuclear cells, taken in the third trimester of pregnancy. The receptors come from a female donor with multiple sclerosis, enrolled in a pregnancy study.

The J gene is TRBJ2-2, the V gene TRBV11-2, with a tentative D call TRBD2 (6 bases). Trimming removed 5 bases at V and 3 bases at J, with 16 bases between. The CDR3 sequence is 16 residues long. CDR1 and CDR2 (germline): SGHAT, FQNNGV. The CDR3 DNA sequence: TGTGCCAGCAGCCCGGTTGAGACTAGTCACACCGGGGAGCTGTTTTTT. This codes for CASSPVETSHTGELFF.

The chain has TRBV28 and TRBJ2-2, with a tentative D call TRBD1 (7 bases). The CDR3 covers 16 residues. Trimming removed 3 bases at V and 4 bases at J, with 15 bases between. Per the germline V gene, CDR1 is MDHEN and CDR2 is SYDVKM. The CDR3 DNA follows: TGTGCCAGCAGTTTGCGTAGGCAGGGGGGCACCGGGGAGCTGTTTTTT. It is translated as CASSLRRQGGTGELFF.

J is TRBJ1-3 and V is TRBV18, with a weak D call TRBD1 (6 bases). Germline V gene data show CDR1 as KGHSH and CDR2 as LQKENI. Trimming pared 3 bases from V and 1 base from J, leaving 10 bases between. CDR3 length: 15 residues. The CDR3 reads CASSPGGTSGNTIYF. The DNA of the CDR3 is TGTGCCAGCTCACCCGGGGGGACATCTGGAAACACCATATATTTT. The full variable domain, in which reference TRBV18 and TRBJ1-3 provide the parts outside the CDR3, is NAGVMQNPRHLVRRRGQEARLRCSPMKGHSHVYWYRQLPEEGLKFMVYLQKENIIDESGMPKERFSAEFPKEGPSILRIQQVVRGDSAAYFCASSPGGTSGNTIYFGEGSWLTVV.

J is TRBJ1-1 and V is TRBV30; TRBD1 agrees at 7 bases. Unmatched junction bases numbered 5, after V lost 2 bases and J lost 2 bases. This CDR3 has 14 residues. The germline CDR1 and CDR2 sequences are GTSNPN and SVGIG (reference sequence). The CDR3: CAWSSGQKNTEAFF. CDR3 DNA sequence: TGTGCCTGGAGTTCGGGACAGAAAAACACTGAAGCTTTCTTT. The entire variable domain, with the rest obtained from reference TRBV30 and TRBJ1-1, is as follows: SQTIHQWPATLVQPVGSPLSLECTVEGTSNPNLYWYRQAAGRGLQLLFYSVGIGQISSEVPQNLSASRPQDRQFILSSKKLLLSDSGFYLCAWSSGQKNTEAFFGQGTRLTVV.

The rearrangement joins TRBV6-6 to TRBJ1-1, with D hard to call. V lost 6 bases, J lost 3 bases, and 11 bases lay in between. The CDR3 runs to 13 residues. Germline values: CDR1 MNHNY, CDR2 SVGAGI (reference sequence). In DNA, the CDR3 is TGTGCCAGCAGCCAAAAGAGGGACACTGAAGCTTTCTTT. This translates into CASSQKRDTEAFF.

The chain uses TRBV14 and TRBJ1-1; 7 positions agree with TRBD1. Per germline, CDR1 SGHDN and CDR2 FVKESK. The CDR3 is made up of 13 amino acids. V was pared by 6 bases and J by 3 bases, with 4 bases of the junction left unmatched. DNA for the CDR3: TGTGCCAGCAGGCGAGACAGGGACACTGAAGCTTTCTTT. Protein: CASRRDRDTEAFF. Combining the CDR3 with reference TRBV14 and TRBJ1-1 gives the whole variable domain EAGVTQFPSHSVIEKGQTVTLRCDPISGHDNLYWYRRVMGKEIKFLLHFVKESKQDESGMPNNRFLAERTGGTYSTLKVQPAELEDSGVYFCASRRDRDTEAFFGQGTRLTVV.

This chain links TRBV19 with TRBJ2-7; possibly TRBD1 for D (6 bases). V was trimmed by 5 bases and J by 7 bases, leaving 15 bases between them. Germline V gives CDR1 LNHDA, CDR2 SQIVND (reference sequence). This CDR3 spans 13 amino acids. CDR3 bases: TGTGCCAGTAGTTGGGGGCCAGCGTTTGAGCAGTACTTC. Residues: CASSWGPAFEQYF.

This sequence joins TRBV5-1 and TRBJ2-2, with D perhaps matching TRBD2 (6 bases). Looked up from germline, CDR1 is SGHRS and CDR2 is YFSETQ. V lost 4 bases and J 4 bases, leaving 11 bases between the germline ends. The CDR3 extends over 14 amino acids. The CDR3: CASSGTGVTGELFF. CDR3 coding DNA: TGCGCCAGCAGCGGTACGGGAGTCACCGGGGAGCTGTTTTTT.

The table lists this clone with a count of one. The rearrangement uses TRBV2 and TRBJ2-3; the D is unclear. Germline loops: CDR1 SNHLY, CDR2 FYNNEI. Trimming shortened V by 7 bases and J by 1 base, and 15 bases separated the two germline ends. This CDR3 has 15 amino acids. DNA for the CDR3: TGTGCCAGCACCGTAAGTAGCAGCCGCACAGATACGCAGTATTTT. Residues: CASTVSSSRTDTQYF.

The chain couples TRBV11-3 to TRBJ1-6; no reliable D call. From germline, CDR1 is SGHNT and CDR2 YENEEA. The CDR3 consists of 13 residues. The V end lost 5 bases, the J end lost 5 bases, and 7 bases lay between the germline ends. The CDR3 bases are TGTGCCAGCAGCAAGGAGGATAATTCACCCCTCCACTTT. Translating it yields CASSKEDNSPLHF.

The chain uses TRBV7-9 and TRBJ2-7, with D uncertain. Trimming took 2 bases from V and 11 from J, leaving 16 bases between them. In germline, CDR1 is SEHNR, CDR2 FQNEAQ (reference sequence). The CDR3 has 13 amino acids. In nucleotides, the CDR3 is TGTGCCAGCAGCTTAAAGGATCCTAGTCGGGAGTACTTC. It codes for CASSLKDPSREYF.

This clone was observed once. The chain has TRBV7-9 and TRBJ1-3; D remains ambiguous. V was cut by 5 bases and J by 0 bases, with 5 bases left in between. The CDR3 has 13 amino acids. CDR1 SEHNR and CDR2 FQNEAQ come from the germline V gene (reference sequence). In DNA, the CDR3 is TGTGCCAGCAGCGCGAGCTCTGGAAACACCATATATTTT. Residues: CASSASSGNTIYF.

V gene TRBV7-6 combines with J gene TRBJ2-5, with D hard to call. The CDR3 consists of 13 residues. V was cut by 4 bases and J by 5 bases, with 11 bases left in between. CDR1 and CDR2 from the germline V gene are SGHVS and FNYEAQ. The CDR3 region has the DNA TGTGCCAGCAGCTCCATCGGGTTCGAGACCCAGTACTTC. Its protein product is CASSSIGFETQYF.

V and J are TRBV5-1 and TRBJ2-3, with TRBD2 matching over 11 bases. This CDR3 region has 18 residues. Looked up from germline, CDR1 is SGHRS and CDR2 is YFSETQ. V gave up 4 bases and J gave up 3 bases; unmatched junction bases: 13. The CDR3 DNA sequence: TGCGCCAGCAGCCTGGGGGTAGCGGGGGGGCCGCGGACAGATACGCAGTATTTT. This translates into CASSLGVAGGPRTDTQYF.

The J gene is TRBJ2-7, the V gene TRBV4-3; 7 nucleotides match TRBD1. From germline, CDR1 is LGHNA and CDR2 YSLEER. J gave up 0 bases and V 5 bases, and 7 bases lay outside the gene matches. This CDR3 is 15 amino acids long. The CDR3 bases are TGCGCCAGCAGCTTTCGGACAGGCCCCTCCTACGAGCAGTACTTC. This translates into CASSFRTGPSYEQYF.

The rearrangement joins TRBV5-1 to TRBJ2-1, with 14 bases that match TRBD2. The trim removed 4 bases at V and 0 bases at J, leaving 6 bases unmatched. CDR3 size: 18 residues. CDR1 is SGHRS, CDR2 YFSETQ, per germline. CDR3 nucleotide sequence: TGCGCCAGCAGCAGGGGACTAGCGGGAGCTGGCTCCTACAATGAGCAGTTCTTC. The encoded protein is CASSRGLAGAGSYNEQFF.

The gene calls are TRBV7-9 and TRBJ2-3; no clear D gene. This CDR3 region has 12 residues. Trimming pared 4 bases from V and 0 bases from J, leaving 2 bases between. Germline assignment: CDR1 SEHNR and CDR2 FQNEAQ (reference sequence). DNA of the CDR3: TGTGCCAGCAGCTCTAGCACAGATACGCAGTATTTT. It encodes CASSSSTDTQYF. The whole variable domain, filled in from reference TRBV7-9 and TRBJ2-3, reads DTGVSQNPRHKITKRGQNVTFRCDPISEHNRLYWYRQTLGQGPEFLTYFQNEAQLEKSRLLSDRFSAERPKGSFSTLEIQRTEQGDSAMYLCASSSSTDTQYFGPGTRLTVL.

V usage is TRBV13 and J usage is TRBJ1-6; TRBD1 might be the D (6 bases). CDR3 size: 14 residues. Germline-derived CDR1 and CDR2 are PRHDT and FYEKMQ (reference sequence). V was shortened by 5 bases and J by 8 bases, with 13 bases between the two germline ends. CDR3 coding DNA: TGTGCCAGCAGCGCCAGGGGAGGGGATTCACCCCTCCACTTT. It specifies CASSARGGDSPLHF.

The chain has TRBV5-1 and TRBJ1-1; TRBD1 matches 11 bases. Germline-derived CDR1 and CDR2 are SGHRS and YFSETQ. The CDR3 is 13 amino acids. Unmatched junction bases numbered 4, after V lost 5 bases and J lost 7 bases. CDR3 nucleotide sequence: TGCGCCAGCAGTCGGACAGGGGGCTTTGAAGCTTTCTTT. Amino acids: CASSRTGGFEAFF.